The next 28 T cell receptor beta chains were all read from a single sample in a study of post-analysis software for immune sequencing data. No cognate antigen is known for these TCRs. Study-wide findings and caveats: Patients showed TRBV5-6, TRBV5-1 and TRBV20-1 among five TRBV segments more frequent than in controls.

Libraries were made from TCR beta cDNA, and they carried unique molecular identifiers. TCRdb independently ran MiXCR on the PCR reads; one entry per CDR3 protein. The data hold roughly 600,000 distinct CDR3 sequences, with around 47% observed a single time. Sequencing was carried out using blood. The receptors originated from a girl under 18 with multiple sclerosis.

The V gene is TRBV20-1, the J gene TRBJ2-7; D remains unclear. The CDR3 loop spans 14 amino acids. Germline values: CDR1 DFQATT, CDR2 SNEGSKA (reference sequence). V shed 3 bases and J shed 5 bases, with 17 bases lying between them. The CDR3 protein is CSARQDPGPHEQYF. CDR3 nucleotide sequence: TGCAGTGCTAGGCAGGACCCTGGCCCCCACGAGCAGTACTTC.

This chain links TRBV5-1 with TRBJ2-1; possibly TRBD2 for D (6 bases). Between the trimmed V and J ends, which lost 3 bases and 8 bases, there was a span of 24 bases. The CDR3 extends over 17 amino acids. Germline V gives CDR1 SGHRS, CDR2 YFSETQ. CDR3 bases: TGCGCCAGCAGCTCGAAATTATCCGGGAGTCCCGCGGATGAGCAGTTCTTC. It encodes CASSSKLSGSPADEQFF.

V gene TRBV24-1 combines with J gene TRBJ1-2; D call uncertain. CDR3 length: 14 amino acids. Germline assignment: CDR1 KGHDR and CDR2 SFDVKD. V was trimmed by 2 bases and J by 3 bases, leaving 9 bases between them. The CDR3 is CATSDYPGDYGYTF. Written as DNA, the CDR3 is TGTGCCACCAGTGATTATCCTGGGGACTATGGCTACACCTTC.

This clonotype was found once. The rearrangement uses TRBV5-1 and TRBJ2-5; D possibly corresponds to TRBD2 (6 bases). The V gene's germline CDR1 is SGHRS and CDR2 YFSETQ. There are 14 residues in the CDR3. V was clipped by 4 bases and J by 11 bases, with 21 bases between them. The CDR3 DNA reads as TGCGCCAGCAGCCTATACCGGGACTCCTCCTCACAGTACTTC. Translated, it gives CASSLYRDSSSQYF.

The chain is built from TRBV7-2 and TRBJ2-1; D is ambiguous. The V end was cut by 1 base, the J end by 15 bases, with 13 bases between. The CDR3 length is 12 residues. Germline V CDR1 and CDR2: SGHTA, FQGNSA. The CDR3 DNA follows: TGTGCCAGCAGCTTAGAGGGTAGCACGGGGTTCTTC. Translating gives CASSLEGSTGFF. Combining the CDR3 with reference TRBV7-2 and TRBJ2-1 gives the whole variable domain GAGVSQSPSNKVTEKGKDVELRCDPISGHTALYWYRQSLGQGLEFLIYFQGNSAPDKSGLPSDRFSAERTGGSVSTLTIQRTQQEDSAVYLCASSLEGSTGFFGPGTRLTVL.

The chain employs TRBV7-9 and TRBJ2-1; weak D call: TRBD1 (6 bases). There are 14 residues in the CDR3. Germline assignment: CDR1 SEHNR and CDR2 FQNEAQ (reference sequence). V was clipped by 4 bases and J by 10 bases, with 17 bases between them. CDR3 residues: CASSSTYRVQEQFF. CDR3 nucleotides: TGTGCCAGCAGCTCAACCTACAGGGTTCAGGAGCAGTTCTTC.

The chain couples TRBV6-2 or TRBV6-3 to TRBJ2-1; TRBD2 agrees at 12 bases. The CDR3 runs 16 residues. The germline gives CDR1 MNHEY, CDR2 SVGEGT. V shed 6 bases, J shed 7 bases, and the junction held 10 bases outside the gene matches. The chain's CDR3 is CASSHLTSGRVNEQFF. Here the CDR3 DNA reads TGTGCCAGCAGCCACCTGACTAGCGGGAGAGTAAATGAGCAGTTCTTC.

This chain links TRBV7-2 with TRBJ1-6, with 9 bases lining up with TRBD1. Losses at the gene ends were 1 base for V and 7 bases for J; bases not matched to a gene: 14. Germline V lookup: CDR1 SGHTA, CDR2 FQGNSA. The CDR3 totals 19 residues. DNA of the CDR3: TGTGCCAGCAGCTTAGGGGCCCTGAACAGGGGGCGCCTAAATTCACCCCTCCACTTT. Translating gives CASSLGALNRGRLNSPLHF.

This clonotype was seen once. The rearrangement links TRBV20-1 to TRBJ2-7; possibly TRBD2 for D (5 bases). V was shortened by 0 bases and J by 2 bases, with 14 bases between the two germline ends. Germline CDR1 DFQATT, CDR2 SNEGSKA (reference sequence). The CDR3 is made up of 15 amino acids. CDR3 in amino acids: CSARESHGDPYEQYF. CDR3 sequence (DNA): TGCAGTGCTAGAGAATCTCACGGGGATCCCTACGAGCAGTACTTC.

This chain uses TRBV5-5 with TRBJ2-7, with TRBD2 matching 9 bases. After removal of 0 bases from V and 2 bases from J, the junction contained 3 bases not matched to a gene. Looked up from germline, CDR1 is SGHKS and CDR2 is YYEKEE (reference sequence). CDR3 size: 15 residues. For the CDR3, the DNA is TGTGCCAGCAGCTTGGGGACTAGCGTAACCTACGAGCAGTACTTC. Protein sequence: CASSLGTSVTYEQYF. The full variable domain, its missing parts supplied by reference TRBV5-5 and TRBJ2-7, is DAGVTQSPTHLIKTRGQQVTLRCSPISGHKSVSWYQQVLGQGPQFIFQYYEKEERGRGNFPDRFSARQFPNYSSELNVNALLLGDSALYLCASSLGTSVTYEQYFGPGTRLTVT.

The chain couples TRBV3-1 to TRBJ1-2; a possible D gene is TRBD1 (6 bases). V was shortened by 1 base and J by 4 bases, with 10 bases between the two germline ends. The CDR3 loop spans 14 amino acids. Germline V gives CDR1 LGHDT, CDR2 YNNKEL (reference sequence). CDR3: CASSQGEGGYGYTF. In DNA, the CDR3 is TGTGCCAGCAGCCAAGGTGAAGGGGGCTATGGCTACACCTTC.

The table lists this clonotype with a few counts. The rearrangement links TRBV6-5 to TRBJ2-7; TRBD1 is a possible D gene (6 bases). Trimming removed 6 bases at V and 6 bases at J, with 15 bases between. The CDR3 totals 13 residues. CDR1 and CDR2 (germline): MNHEY, SVGAGI. The chain's CDR3 is CASSPLGASEQYF. As DNA, the CDR3 is TGTGCCAGCAGCCCCCTGGGGGCTAGCGAGCAGTACTTC.

The chain joins TRBV7-6 to TRBJ2-3, with 7 positions matching TRBD1. V shed 1 base and J 4 bases; nucleotides not matched to a gene: 5. The germline V gene encodes CDR1 SGHVS and CDR2 FNYEAQ. The CDR3 has 15 residues. In DNA form, the CDR3 reads TGTGCCAGCAGCTTAGGCCAGACAGGGCCAGATACGCAGTATTTT. It specifies CASSLGQTGPDTQYF.

The chain combines TRBV20-1 with TRBJ2-1, with TRBD1 identical over 7 bases. With 5 bases clipped from V and 0 bases from J, the junction kept 7 bases outside the gene matches. Per germline, CDR1 DFQATT and CDR2 SNEGSKA (reference sequence). The CDR3 is 15 amino acids. This CDR3 reads CSAPTRGTSYNEQFF. In nucleotides, the CDR3 is TGCAGTGCTCCAACCAGGGGGACCTCCTACAATGAGCAGTTCTTC.

The V and J genes are TRBV12-3 or TRBV12-4 and TRBJ2-4; D is undetermined. The CDR3 loop spans 11 amino acids. The V end was cut by 4 bases, the J end by 11 bases, with 9 bases between. The CDR3 here is CASSYDRVQYF. The CDR3 region has the DNA TGTGCCAGCAGTTACGACCGGGTTCAGTACTTC.

This clonotype showed up just a few times. The CDR3 spells CASSQDGRENIQYF. CDR3 bases: TGCGCCAGCAGCCAAGACGGACGGGAAAACATTCAGTACTTC. The J gene is TRBJ2-4, the V gene TRBV4-1; D is undetermined. The CDR3 consists of 14 residues. V lost 0 bases and J lost 5, with 8 bases in between. From germline, CDR1 is MGHRA and CDR2 YSYEKL.

This clonotype has just one count. The chain employs TRBV3-1 and TRBJ2-1, with D unclear. V shed 1 base and J shed 6 bases, with 7 bases lying between them. The germline gives CDR1 LGHDT, CDR2 YNNKEL (reference sequence). The length of the CDR3 is 13 residues. This chain's CDR3 is CASSQGGRNEQFF. In DNA, the CDR3 is TGTGCCAGCAGCCAAGGTGGCCGCAATGAGCAGTTCTTC.

V gene TRBV7-9 combines with J gene TRBJ2-1; D uncertain. This CDR3 has 14 residues. Trimming shortened V by 5 bases and J by 9 bases, and 17 bases separated the two germline ends. Germline values: CDR1 SEHNR, CDR2 FQNEAQ (reference sequence). In nucleotides, the CDR3 is TGTGCCAGCAGCCAAACGCCCTTTCTGGCTGAGCAGTTCTTC. Its protein product is CASSQTPFLAEQFF. Combining the CDR3 with reference TRBV7-9 and TRBJ2-1 gives the whole variable domain DTGVSQNPRHKITKRGQNVTFRCDPISEHNRLYWYRQTLGQGPEFLTYFQNEAQLEKSRLLSDRFSAERPKGSFSTLEIQRTEQGDSAMYLCASSQTPFLAEQFFGPGTRLTVL.

The chain recombines TRBV5-1 with TRBJ2-5; D ambiguous. The V end was cut by 0 bases, the J end by 3 bases, with 15 bases between. This CDR3 has 16 amino acids. The germline V gene encodes CDR1 SGHRS and CDR2 YFSETQ. The CDR3 reads CASSLADARYEETQYF. In nucleotides, the CDR3 is TGCGCCAGCAGCTTGGCGGACGCCCGATACGAAGAGACCCAGTACTTC.

The V gene is TRBV10-3, the J gene TRBJ2-1; 13 nucleotides agree with TRBD2. Per germline, CDR1 ENHRY and CDR2 SYGVKD. The CDR3 has 15 amino acids. The trim removed 6 bases at V and 2 bases at J, leaving 1 base unmatched. CDR3 bases: TGTGCCATCAGCGGGACTAGCGGGACCTACAATGAGCAGTTCTTC. It specifies CAISGTSGTYNEQFF.

This clonotype was seen more than once but under ten times. The chain joins TRBV12-3 or TRBV12-4 to TRBJ1-1; TRBD1 matches 7 bases. CDR3 size: 12 residues. With 7 bases clipped from V and 3 bases from J, the junction kept 2 bases outside the gene matches. In DNA form, the CDR3 reads TGTGCCAGCACCGACAGGGACACTGAAGCTTTCTTT. Residues: CASTDRDTEAFF.

For this clonotype: At one end, the junction sequence differs from germline, possibly due to a read error. This chain joins TRBV3-1 and TRBJ2-6; D is possibly TRBD1 (5 bases). The CDR3 covers 14 residues. CDR1 is LGHDT and CDR2 is YNNKEL in the germline V gene (reference sequence). For the CDR3, the DNA is TGTGCCAGCGCAGATTACTCTGGGGCCAACATCCTGACTTTC. Translating it yields CASADYSGANILTF.

This chain connects TRBV4-1 to TRBJ2-4; D may be TRBD2 (5 bases). TRBJ2-7 matches the DNA end more closely, so the J call is doubtful. This CDR3 has 13 amino acids. Germline V CDR1 and CDR2: MGHRA, YSYEKL. The DNA of the CDR3 is TGCGCCAGCAGCTACGGGGAGATGAGCGAGCAGTACTTC. Translating gives CASSYGEMSEQYF.

V and J are TRBV5-1 and TRBJ2-5, with 8 bases fitting TRBD2. The CDR3 contains 16 residues. V lost 2 bases, J lost 2 bases, and 8 bases stayed unmatched. Looked up from germline, CDR1 is SGHRS and CDR2 is YFSETQ. The CDR3 sequence is CASSFISGIAQETQYF. Here the CDR3 DNA reads TGCGCCAGCAGCTTCATTAGCGGGATCGCGCAAGAGACCCAGTACTTC.

A few counts support this clonotype. CDR3: CASSLQSGVYNEQFF. The CDR3 DNA reads as TGTGCCAGCAGCCTCCAGAGCGGGGTTTACAATGAGCAGTTCTTC. The J gene is TRBJ2-1, the V gene TRBV7-6, with 7 bases fitting TRBD2. With 5 bases clipped from V and 4 bases from J, the junction kept 8 bases outside the gene matches. The CDR3 sequence is 15 residues long. Germline V gene data show CDR1 as SGHVS and CDR2 as FNYEAQ. The full variable domain, completed using reference TRBV7-6 and TRBJ2-1, is GAGVSQSPRYKVTKRGQDVALRCDPISGHVSLYWYRQALGQGPEFLTYFNYEAQQDKSGLPNDRFSAERPEGSISTLTIQRTEQRDSAMYRCASSLQSGVYNEQFFGPGTRLTVL.

The chain carries TRBV6-6 and TRBJ2-1, with 9 positions matching TRBD2. The CDR3 has 15 amino acids. Germline assignment: CDR1 MNHNY and CDR2 SVGAGI (reference sequence). Losses at the gene ends were 6 bases for V and 7 bases for J; bases not matched to a gene: 10. In nucleotides, the CDR3 is TGTGCCAGCAGGGGGGGGGCTAGCGGGACTAATGAGCAGTTCTTC. Its protein is CASRGGASGTNEQFF.

The chain recombines TRBV29-1 with TRBJ2-1; tentative D call: TRBD1 (6 bases). This CDR3 is built from 15 residues. Germline CDR1 SQVTM, CDR2 ANQGSEA. V was clipped by 7 bases and J by 9 bases, with 25 bases between them. The CDR3 DNA is TGCAGCGCCACTCAGGGGACCGGAGGCCGTAGTGAGCAGTTCTTC. It yields the protein CSATQGTGGRSEQFF.

The chain combines TRBV5-1 with TRBJ2-7, with 11 bases identical to TRBD2. The DNA end is more similar to TRBJ2-5, so the J call may be wrong. Germline V lookup: CDR1 SGHRS, CDR2 YFSETQ. The CDR3 covers 15 residues. CDR3 coding DNA: TGCGCCAGCAGCTTGGATGTAGCGGGGGGGTCGACCCAGTACTTC. Translated: CASSLDVAGGSTQYF.